This T cell receptor beta chain is from a study of response to subunit inactivated influenza vaccine. Study-wide results and caveats: Each seasonal flu vaccination may recruit only limited new T cells, authors suggested.

This CDR3 contains 15 residues. Germline V CDR1 and CDR2: MDHEN, SYDVKM. V dropped 8 bases and J dropped 6 bases, with 20 bases sitting between them. This clonotype has more than one count but fewer than ten. Its antigen remains unknown. TCRdb recomputed calls from the RT-PCR reads with MiXCR, one row per CDR3 protein. The sample lists about 780,000 distinct CDR3 sequences; approximately 18% were seen once. The specimen comprised PBMCs from blood, sampled 5 days after vaccination. The receptor was derived from a man in his fifties or sixties who received an inactivated influenza vaccine. V and J are TRBV28 and TRBJ2-1, with D possibly being TRBD2 (5 bases). The CDR3: CASLAGGRGSNEQFF. CDR3 nucleotides: TGTGCCAGCCTAGCAGGAGGCCGGGGTAGCAATGAGCAGTTCTTC.